Below, 5 T cell receptor beta chains from the same sample are listed, as sequenced in a study of graft-versus-host responses after intestinal transplantation. The assay was immunoSEQ multiplex PCR, and TCRdb's table has in-frame clones only and misses some. The sample carries 99,000 or so clones, around 86% recorded once. This sample comprised PBMCs, obtained 255 days after intestinal transplant. These receptors were collected from a human patient who received an intestinal transplant, so some T cells may come from the graft donor.

The rearrangement links TRBV2 to TRBJ2-7; D might be TRBD1 or TRBD2, each matching 5 bases. V lost 4 bases to trimming and J lost 7 bases, with 11 bases between them. Germline CDR1 SNHLY, CDR2 FYNNEI. The CDR3 has 12 residues. The CDR3 sequence: CASSGDRYEQYF. The DNA of the CDR3 is TGTGCCAGCAGTGGGGACCGTTATGAGCAGTACTTC.

The CDR3 protein is CASSSTTSPQYF. CDR3 coding DNA: TGTGCCAGCAGCTCAACGACTAGCCCCCAGTACTTC. V gene TRBV5-4 combines with J gene TRBJ2-5; 7 bases agree with TRBD2. V was pared by 3 bases and J by 9 bases, with 5 bases of the junction left unmatched. Germline loops: CDR1 SGHNT, CDR2 YYREEE (reference sequence). The CDR3 covers 12 residues.

V usage is TRBV9 and J usage is TRBJ1-6, with a weak D call TRBD1 (6 bases). Trimming left V 3 bases short and J 5 bases short, with 12 bases between. The CDR3 consists of 15 residues. Germline-derived CDR1 and CDR2 are SGDLS and YYNGEE. CDR3 coding DNA: TGTGCCAGCAGCGCCGGGGGCCTTCATAATTCACCCCTCCACTTT. As protein: CASSAGGLHNSPLHF.

V gene TRBV27 combines with J gene TRBJ1-1; D is ambiguous. The germline gives CDR1 MNHEY, CDR2 SMNVEV (reference sequence). This CDR3 spans 14 amino acids. Trimming stripped 4 bases from V and 3 bases from J, with 12 bases between. In DNA, the CDR3 is TGTGCCAGCAGTTATGCGGCGGCTTACACTGAAGCTTTCTTT. Translating gives CASSYAAAYTEAFF.

Comments on this clone: The identical CDR3 is also encoded by other nucleotide sequences in the sample. This chain joins TRBV6-1 and TRBJ2-1; a possible D gene is TRBD2 (5 bases). With 2 bases removed from V and 6 bases from J, the gap between germline ends came to 14 bases. This CDR3 spans 15 amino acids. Germline assignment: CDR1 MNHNS and CDR2 SASEGT. The CDR3: CASSEYPSSGNEQFF. The DNA for the CDR3 is TGTGCCAGCAGTGAATATCCTAGCTCTGGCAATGAGCAGTTCTTC.